This T cell receptor (beta chain) came from a study of blood T cell repertoires in COVID-19. Study at large: Specimens from acute and convalescent COVID-19 originated in the United States, Italy and Spain.

A single count supports this clone. Germline-derived CDR1 and CDR2 are SGHKS and YYEKEE (reference sequence). This CDR3 comprises 15 residues. J gave up 0 bases and V 2 bases, and 5 bases lay outside the gene matches. As handled by the study authors: The assay estimated nucleated cells by amplifying reference gene primers. Clones were read by immunoSEQ multiplex PCR, and TCRdb kept only the in-frame ones, dropping some. D and trimming come from the DNA, and the V and J calls and clone size come from that table. The sample has some 41,000 clones, around nine tenths seen once; the top ten hold roughly 6.1%.

The TCR was taken from a human donor in a cohort sampled during active COVID-19. The V and J genes are TRBV5-5 and TRBJ2-7; 7 nucleotides align to TRBD1. What was sequenced was peripheral blood. In nucleotides, the CDR3 is TGTGCCAGCAGCTTAGGGGGCCTAAGCTCCTACGAGCAGTACTTC. This sequence encodes CASSLGGLSSYEQYF.